A selection of T cell receptor beta chains follows, all from one sample in a study of identical twins. TCRdb independently ran MiXCR on the 5' RACE reads; one entry per CDR3 protein. The table has approximately 240,000 distinct CDR3 sequences, over 11% seen once. The sample consisted of memory (CD45RO+) T cells sorted from blood. The receptors derive from a woman between 18 and 29 years old in good health. CDR3s include the opening cysteine and the closing phenylalanine or tryptophan. The order of the fields is CDR3 DNA, CDR3 protein, V gene, clone size, J gene, D gene. A D gene is named only where the DNA matches it firmly. Rows give clone size only sometimes, using once, few, many, or a class for an expanded clone.

TGTGCCAGCAGGGGGGCAGTGGGCACTTTGAACACTGAAGCTTTCTTT,CASRGAVGTLNTEAFF,TRBV7-9,NA,TRBJ1-1,NA
TGCAGTGCTAGTACACTAGCCGGATCCTACAAGCAGTACTTC,CSASTLAGSYKQYF,TRBV20-1,once,TRBJ2-7,NA
TGTGCCAGCAGCCCAACGGGACAGGGCTACGAGCAGTACTTC,CASSPTGQGYEQYF,TRBV7-2,many,TRBJ2-7,TRBD1
TGTGCCAGCAGCTTAGCTAGGAATCAAGAGACCCAGTACTTC,CASSLARNQETQYF,TRBV7-2,NA,TRBJ2-5,NA
TGTGCCAGCAGCCGCAGGACAGACCGGAACACTGAAGCTTTCTTT,CASSRRTDRNTEAFF,TRBV5-5,many,TRBJ1-1,NA
TGTGCCAGCAGTTCCGACAGACGGACAGATACGCAGTATTTT,CASSSDRRTDTQYF,TRBV12-3/TRBV12-4,NA,TRBJ2-3,NA
TGCAGCATTCGGACAGTCTCCCTCATGAACACTGAAGCTTTCTTT,CSIRTVSLMNTEAFF,TRBV29-1,NA,TRBJ1-1,NA
TGTGCCAGCAGCTACCCGGGGCTCTACAATGAGCAGTTCTTC,CASSYPGLYNEQFF,TRBV5-4,NA,TRBJ2-1,NA
TGTGCCAGCAGCTTGGGGCAGGCCAAGGCCTACGAGCAGTACTTC,CASSLGQAKAYEQYF,TRBV5-6,NA,TRBJ2-7,NA
TGCAGTGCTAGGCCACTAGCGGGGACCTACAATGAGCAGTTCTTC,CSARPLAGTYNEQFF,TRBV20-1,NA,TRBJ2-1,TRBD2
TGCGCCAGCAGCCCGATGACTAGCGCCAACACCGGGGAGCTGTTTTTT,CASSPMTSANTGELFF,TRBV5-1,many,TRBJ2-2,TRBD2
TGTGCCAGCAGCAATCTTGGACAGCCTTCAATGAAGACCCAGTACTTC,CASSNLGQPSMKTQYF,TRBV12-3/TRBV12-4,NA,TRBJ2-5,NA
TGTGCCAGCAGCTTATTTAGCGGTTCCTACAATGAGCAGTTCTTC,CASSLFSGSYNEQFF,TRBV7-2,few,TRBJ2-1,NA
TGTGCCAGCAGGGGACACCCCACAGATACGCAGTATTTT,CASRGHPTDTQYF,TRBV12-3/TRBV12-4,many,TRBJ2-3,NA
TGTGCCAGCAGCTTACAAGGGACTCAGCCCCAGCATTTT,CASSLQGTQPQHF,TRBV5-4,NA,TRBJ1-5,NA
TGTGCCACCAGTGAGGGACAGGGTAGGTATGAGCAGTTCTTC,CATSEGQGRYEQFF,TRBV24-1,few,TRBJ2-1,TRBD1
TGCGCCAGCAGCTTGGTGTCCCAGGGGTATGGCTACACCTTC,CASSLVSQGYGYTF,TRBV5-1,few,TRBJ1-2,NA
TGCAGTGCGGGGACAGGGGCCCCCACCGGGGAGCTGTTTTTT,CSAGTGAPTGELFF,TRBV20-1,NA,TRBJ2-2,TRBD1
TGTGCCAGCTCACCGGGACTGAATAATTCACCCCTCCACTTT,CASSPGLNNSPLHF,TRBV18,few,TRBJ1-6,NA
TGCGCCAGCAGCTTTGAGTCTCCTAACTATGGCTACACCTTC,CASSFESPNYGYTF,TRBV5-1,many,TRBJ1-2,NA
TGTGCCAGCAGCCTCTCGGGACAGGGGGCTTACGAGCAGTACTTC,CASSLSGQGAYEQYF,TRBV9,many,TRBJ2-7,TRBD1
TGTGCCAGCAGTCGAGCCCTTGGCGTTAAAGCTTTCTTT,CASSRALGVKAFF,TRBV27,NA,TRBJ1-1,NA
TGTGCCAGCGGGAACAGGGAAGCCCAGCATTTT,CASGNREAQHF,TRBV12-3/TRBV12-4,many,TRBJ1-5,NA
TGTGCCAGCGGAACAGGGATCGCGAACACCGGGGAGCTGTTTTTT,CASGTGIANTGELFF,TRBV11-2,NA,TRBJ2-2,NA
TGTGCCAGCAATCTCGGGGGCGGGACACCCCTCCACTTT,CASNLGGGTPLHF,TRBV12-3/TRBV12-4,few,TRBJ1-6,NA
TGTGCCAGCTCACCACCCAGTGGGGAGTACGAGCAGTACTTC,CASSPPSGEYEQYF,TRBV18,many,TRBJ2-7,NA
TGTGCCAGCAGTTGGACGAGGACTGAAGCTTTCTTT,CASSWTRTEAFF,TRBV6-2/TRBV6-3,NA,TRBJ1-1,NA
TGCGCCAGCAGCTGGGACAACCAAGAGACCCAGTACTTC,CASSWDNQETQYF,TRBV5-1,many,TRBJ2-5,NA
TGCGCCAGCAGCTTGGCCGGGGACTCCCCCGGGGAGCTGTTTTTT,CASSLAGDSPGELFF,TRBV5-1,NA,TRBJ2-2,NA
TGCGCCAGCAGCTTGGCACAGGGCCCCGATGAGCAGTTCTTC,CASSLAQGPDEQFF,TRBV5-1,NA,TRBJ2-1,NA
TGTGCCAGCAGCGTAGCCCCTAGCGGAGCCTACGAGCAGTACTTC,CASSVAPSGAYEQYF,TRBV9,few,TRBJ2-7,TRBD2
TGTGCCAGCTCACCAATCGGACCACCAGACACTGAAGCTTTCTTT,CASSPIGPPDTEAFF,TRBV18,few,TRBJ1-1,NA
TGTGCCAGCAGCATCATCGAGGAGCCCGGAGTGTACGAGCAGTACTTC,CASSIIEEPGVYEQYF,TRBV6-1,many,TRBJ2-7,NA
TGCGCCAGCAGCTTAGGACAGACCTCCCAAGGGCAGTACTTC,CASSLGQTSQGQYF,TRBV5-1,NA,TRBJ2-7,NA
TGCAGCGTTGAACTTTCGGCAGCCATTTTTTACAATGAGCAGTTCTTC,CSVELSAAIFYNEQFF,TRBV29-1,few,TRBJ2-1,NA
TGCAGTGCTAGATACGACAGGGGGATGGGAAATGAGCAGTTCTTC,CSARYDRGMGNEQFF,TRBV20-1,NA,TRBJ2-1,TRBD1
TGCAGTGCTAGAGAGTCGGGACTTAATTCACCCCTCCACTTT,CSARESGLNSPLHF,TRBV20-1,NA,TRBJ1-6,NA
TGTGCCAGTAGTATAGTTACAGGTTCCGGGGCCAACGTCCTGACTTTC,CASSIVTGSGANVLTF,TRBV19,once,TRBJ2-6,NA
TGTGCCAGCAGCGCCAAACAGGGCGGGAGCACTGAAGCTTTCTTT,CASSAKQGGSTEAFF,TRBV21-1,few,TRBJ1-1,NA
TGTGCCAGCAGTCGGGGACAATTTGGCTACACCTTC,CASSRGQFGYTF,TRBV12-3/TRBV12-4,few,TRBJ1-2,NA
TGTGCCAGCAGTTACTCCCGGTTCTCACCGAGGGAGCTGTTTTTT,CASSYSRFSPRELFF,TRBV6-5,NA,TRBJ2-2,NA
TGCGCCAGCAGCCCGGGACAGGGTAGGAGGGATGGCTACACCTTC,CASSPGQGRRDGYTF,TRBV5-1,many,TRBJ1-2,TRBD1
TGCAGTGCACGTAGTGCCGGGGGCGAGGCGGAGACCCAGTACTTC,CSARSAGGEAETQYF,TRBV20-1,many,TRBJ2-5,NA
TGTGCCAGCAGTGAAGCGCTCGGTTCTGGGGCCAACGTCCTGACTTTC,CASSEALGSGANVLTF,TRBV2,few,TRBJ2-6,NA